The 32 T cell receptor beta chains presented below share a single source sample, sequenced in a study of T cells in Graves' hyperthyroidism and ophthalmopathy. Amplification of TCR beta CDR3 regions used RNA as the template. HTBI primers were the set used in a first-round RT-PCR of the TCR CDR3. Each CDR3 protein gets one entry after TCRdb re-called the multiplex PCR reads with MiXCR. The sample has a few hundred thousand distinct CDR3 sequences; 17% are singletons. Input material: blood. These receptors were taken from a woman aged 55-69 years with Graves' ophthalmopathy.

This clonotype was observed many times. The chain recombines TRBV7-3 with TRBJ2-5, with D possibly being TRBD1 (6 bases). Germline assignment: CDR1 SGHTA and CDR2 FQGTGA. The CDR3 totals 14 residues. V lost 5 bases, J lost 4 bases, and 14 bases lay in between. This CDR3 reads CASSTAGVPETQYF. CDR3 nucleotides: TGTGCCAGCAGCACGGCAGGGGTTCCAGAGACCCAGTACTTC.

This clonotype was observed at least ten times. The V and J genes are TRBV12-3 or TRBV12-4 and TRBJ2-5; 8 nucleotides line up with TRBD1. J gave up 2 bases and V 6 bases, and 5 bases lay outside the gene matches. The CDR3 length is 14 residues. The CDR3 protein is CASRKGQAQETQYF. CDR3 DNA sequence: TGTGCCAGCAGGAAGGGACAGGCTCAAGAGACCCAGTACTTC.

This clonotype has a count of ten or more. The J gene is TRBJ2-2, the V gene TRBV15; D unclear. The CDR3 has 14 residues. Germline CDR1 LNHNV, CDR2 YYDKDF (reference sequence). V lost 0 bases to trimming and J lost 3 bases, with 5 bases between them. The CDR3 loop reads CATSRDPYTGELFF. CDR3 DNA: TGTGCCACCAGCAGAGATCCTTACACCGGGGAGCTGTTTTTT.

Details on this clonotype: A single base separates this from a much larger clone, so it may be a read error. The chain employs TRBV5-1 and TRBJ2-3, with 10 bases lining up with TRBD1. The germline gives CDR1 SGHRS, CDR2 YFSETQ. Trimming at V came to 4 bases and at J to 1 base, leaving 6 bases not matched to a gene. The CDR3 loop spans 16 amino acids. The CDR3 DNA is TGCGCCAGCAGCACATCCGGGACAGGGGGCACAGATACGCAGTATTTT. Translation: CASSTSGTGGTDTQYF.

The genes are TRBV7-6 and TRBJ2-7; 9 bases fit TRBD2. V lost 0 bases, J lost 1 base, and 10 bases stayed unmatched. Germline CDR1 reads SGHVS; CDR2 reads FNYEAQ. The CDR3 contains 18 residues. CDR3 sequence reads: CASSLAPSGAGGSYEQYF. The CDR3 region has the DNA TGTGCCAGCAGCTTAGCCCCTAGTGGAGCGGGAGGTTCCTACGAGCAGTACTTC.

On this clonotype itself: The junction shows a germline mismatch at one end, possibly a read error. J is TRBJ2-7 and V is TRBV20-1; maybe TRBD2 (6 bases). CDR1 DFQATT and CDR2 SNEGSKA come from the germline V gene (reference sequence). This CDR3 contains 15 residues. CDR3 nucleotide sequence: TGCAGTGCTAGAGATCCTAGCGCATTCTCCTACGAGCGGTACTTC. Protein sequence: CSARDPSAFSYERYF.

Points on this clonotype: A single base separates this from a much larger clone, so it may be a read error. The chain joins TRBV6-1 to TRBJ2-7, with D possibly TRBD2 on 7 matching bases. V was trimmed by 6 bases and J by 3 bases, leaving 18 bases between them. The CDR3 consists of 15 residues. The V gene's germline CDR1 is MNHNS and CDR2 SASEGT. The CDR3 is CASRPDGGRFYEQYF. The CDR3, as DNA: TGTGCCAGCAGACCGGACGGGGGGCGCTTCTACGAGCAGTACTTC.

The sample holds many counts of this clonotype. The chain has TRBV12-3 or TRBV12-4 and TRBJ2-7; D remains unclear. This CDR3 has 12 residues. Trimming took off 2 bases at V and 6 bases at J, with 8 bases between the two ends. The CDR3 sequence is CASSLPHREQYF. The CDR3 DNA reads TGTGCCAGCAGTTTACCACATCGCGAGCAGTACTTC.

The chain links TRBV19 to TRBJ1-2; maybe TRBD1 (5 bases). V dropped 5 bases and J dropped 4 bases, with 17 bases sitting between them. The CDR3 length is 15 residues. From germline, CDR1 is LNHDA and CDR2 SQIVND (reference sequence). CDR3 bases: TGTGCCAGTAGTCTCTCGTTCGGGACGCTCTATGGCTACACCTTC. Translating it yields CASSLSFGTLYGYTF.

This clonotype came up many times. The rearrangement joins TRBV2 to TRBJ1-4; D unclear. The germline V gene has CDR1 SNHLY and CDR2 FYNNEI. V was cut by 4 bases and J by 4 bases, with 7 bases left in between. This CDR3 region has 13 residues. The CDR3 is CASSGRHNEKLFF. The CDR3 DNA follows: TGTGCCAGCAGTGGACGGCATAATGAAAAACTGTTTTTT.

This clonotype was seen many times. The chain recombines TRBV7-2 with TRBJ1-6, with TRBD1 as a possible D gene (5 bases). The germline CDR1 and CDR2 sequences are SGHTA and FQGNSA. Trimming removed 6 bases at V and 9 bases at J, with 12 bases between. The CDR3 length is 13 residues. DNA of the CDR3: TGTGCCAGCAGTTCAACCCAGGGTTCACCCCTCCACTTT. It is translated as CASSSTQGSPLHF. The whole variable domain, filled in from reference TRBV7-2 and TRBJ1-6, reads GAGVSQSPSNKVTEKGKDVELRCDPISGHTALYWYRQSLGQGLEFLIYFQGNSAPDKSGLPSDRFSAERTGGSVSTLTIQRTQQEDSAVYLCASSSTQGSPLHFGNGTRLTVT.

The chain employs TRBV7-8 and TRBJ1-1, with unresolved D. The germline V gene encodes CDR1 SGHVS and CDR2 FQNEAQ. V lost 1 base and J lost 1, with 16 bases in between. This CDR3 has 17 amino acids. The CDR3 here is CASSLGHDTAGNTEAFF. In DNA form, the CDR3 reads TGTGCCAGCAGCTTAGGGCATGATACGGCGGGGAACACTGAAGCTTTCTTT.

This clonotype occurred many times. The chain uses TRBV2 and TRBJ1-2; the D gene is possibly TRBD1 (5 bases). From germline, CDR1 is SNHLY and CDR2 FYNNEI. The CDR3 extends over 13 amino acids. Trimming cost V 6 bases and J 0 bases, with 8 bases left between them. CDR3 residues: CASRKGANYGYTF. The DNA for the CDR3 is TGTGCCAGCAGAAAAGGGGCTAACTATGGCTACACCTTC.

The chain uses TRBV29-1 and TRBJ2-1; D possibly uses TRBD1 or TRBD2 (5 bases each). The CDR3 extends over 14 amino acids. The V end lost 4 bases, the J end lost 2 bases, and 12 bases lay between the germline ends. Germline V CDR1 and CDR2: SQVTM, ANQGSEA. CDR3 bases: TGCAGCGTTGTTCGGGACGGGACCTACAATGAGCAGTTCTTC. Its protein is CSVVRDGTYNEQFF.

A note on this clonotype: Possible read error: a much larger clone is one base away. This chain links TRBV19 with TRBJ1-2; D uncertain. CDR1 is LNHDA, CDR2 SQIVND, per germline (reference sequence). V was cut by 1 base and J by 12 bases, with 18 bases left in between. This CDR3 comprises 14 residues. DNA for the CDR3: TGTGCCAGTAGTATAGTCGGGCAGGCTCCCCGCCACACCTTC. As protein: CASSIVGQAPRHTF.

In its sample, this clonotype was seen many times. The chain combines TRBV20-1 with TRBJ1-1, with a possible D match to TRBD1 (5 bases). The CDR3 sequence is 16 residues long. CDR1 and CDR2 (germline): DFQATT, SNEGSKA (reference sequence). Trimming removed 3 bases at V and 4 bases at J, with 21 bases between. The CDR3 spells CSASPGGGVGSTEAFF. CDR3 in DNA: TGCAGTGCTAGTCCCGGGGGTGGGGTTGGAAGCACTGAAGCTTTCTTT.

This clonotype was counted many times. This chain joins TRBV12-5 and TRBJ2-1; 12 bases agree with TRBD2. Trimming took 5 bases from V and 11 from J; bases not matched to a gene: 10. Per germline, CDR1 LGHNT and CDR2 FRNRAP. This CDR3 is 15 amino acids long. The CDR3 nucleotides read TGTGCTAGTGGTGTGGGAATCGGACTAGCGGGAAAGCAGTTCTTC. Translating gives CASGVGIGLAGKQFF.

V gene TRBV20-1 combines with J gene TRBJ1-4, with 7 bases aligning to TRBD1. Germline V lookup: CDR1 DFQATT, CDR2 SNEGSKA (reference sequence). This CDR3 has 15 amino acids. Trimming cost V 3 bases and J 4 bases; bases outside gene matches: 8. CDR3 amino acids: CSASDRGQLNEKLFF. The CDR3 DNA reads TGCAGTGCTAGCGACCGGGGACAGCTTAATGAAAAACTGTTTTTT.

There are many counts of this clonotype. The V and J genes are TRBV27 and TRBJ2-3, with 7 nucleotides matching TRBD1. CDR1 is MNHEY, CDR2 SMNVEV, per germline (reference sequence). The CDR3 runs 15 residues. V shed 2 bases, J shed 0 bases, and the junction held 2 bases outside the gene matches. The CDR3 region has the DNA TGTGCCAGCAGTTTAAGGGGACAGAGCACAGATACGCAGTATTTT. Translation: CASSLRGQSTDTQYF.

This clonotype was counted many times. This chain links TRBV5-6 with TRBJ2-7, with D perhaps TRBD2 (5 bases). CDR3 length: 12 residues. Germline assignment: CDR1 SGHDT and CDR2 YYEEEE. Deletions cut 4 bases from V and 4 bases from J, with 9 bases between. CDR3 amino acids: CASSRTPYEQYF. CDR3 bases: TGTGCCAGCAGCCGGACTCCGTACGAGCAGTACTTC.

Ten or more counts support this clonotype. The rearrangement uses TRBV7-9 and TRBJ2-4, with D hard to call. Trimming stripped 4 bases from V and 0 bases from J, with 16 bases between. The CDR3 has 17 amino acids. Germline assignment: CDR1 SEHNR and CDR2 FQNEAQ (reference sequence). CDR3 residues: CASSSRRALGAKNIQYF. In DNA form, the CDR3 reads TGTGCCAGCAGCTCCCGTCGGGCCCTAGGAGCCAAAAACATTCAGTACTTC.

This clonotype was recorded a few times. The rearrangement uses TRBV11-2 and TRBJ2-1, with D tentatively TRBD2 (6 bases). This CDR3 region has 16 residues. CDR1 SGHAT and CDR2 FQNNGV come from the germline V gene. V was clipped by 1 base and J by 3 bases, with 13 bases between them. CDR3 DNA: TGTGCCAGCAGCTTAGGTCCGGGGGAGGACTACAATGAGCAGTTCTTC. This gives the protein CASSLGPGEDYNEQFF.

This clonotype showed up just a few times. This sequence joins TRBV19 and TRBJ2-5; 7 bases are shared with TRBD1. Germline trimming cut 2 bases from V and 5 bases from J; bases unmatched to any gene: 5. In germline, CDR1 is LNHDA, CDR2 SQIVND (reference sequence). The CDR3 consists of 14 residues. CDR3 nucleotide sequence: TGTGCCAGTAGTATAAGGGGGCGAGGGGAGACCCAGTACTTC. It yields the protein CASSIRGRGETQYF.

At least ten counts were recorded for this clonotype. The CDR3 bases are TGCGCCAGCAGCTTCGGCCCGCAAGAGACCCAGTACTTC. Protein sequence: CASSFGPQETQYF. The V and J genes are TRBV5-1 and TRBJ2-5, with unresolved D. Germline values: CDR1 SGHRS, CDR2 YFSETQ. The CDR3 consists of 13 residues. Deletions cut 2 bases from V and 2 bases from J, with 7 bases between.

This clonotype occurred many times. V is TRBV2 and J is TRBJ2-2, with 15 bases aligning to TRBD2. V shed 6 bases and J 5 bases; nucleotides not matched to a gene: 10. Germline assignment: CDR1 SNHLY and CDR2 FYNNEI. The CDR3 consists of 18 residues. The DNA for the CDR3 is TGTGCCAGCAGATTGGGACTAGCGGGAGGAGGTGGAACCGGGGAGCTGTTTTTT. Protein sequence: CASRLGLAGGGGTGELFF.

This clonotype was recorded many times. The V gene is TRBV5-1, the J gene TRBJ2-7, with D hard to call. V was pared by 4 bases and J by 6 bases, with 11 bases between. The CDR3 covers 12 residues. Germline CDR1 is SGHRS and CDR2 is YFSETQ. The CDR3 here is CASSSFRGEQYF. The CDR3 DNA is TGCGCCAGCAGCAGCTTTCGAGGCGAGCAGTACTTC.

This clonotype showed up just a few times. This sequence joins TRBV15 and TRBJ2-5, with 8 bases aligning to TRBD2. Germline CDR1 and CDR2: LNHNV and YYDKDF (reference sequence). The CDR3 runs to 16 residues. V dropped 3 bases and J dropped 5; count of bases not matched to a gene: 11. CDR3 in amino acids: CATSREIPGGGETQYF. As DNA, the CDR3 is TGTGCCACCAGCAGGGAGATCCCCGGCGGGGGGGAGACCCAGTACTTC.

Only a few counts were recorded for this clonotype. V and J are TRBV6-1 and TRBJ1-2, with D hard to call. From germline, CDR1 is MNHNS and CDR2 SASEGT. The CDR3 is 14 amino acids. V was trimmed by 2 bases and J by 6 bases, leaving 13 bases between them. The CDR3 bases are TGTGCCAGCAGTGAAAATCGGGTTGGGGATGGCTACACCTTC. It translates to CASSENRVGDGYTF.

The rearrangement links TRBV4-1 to TRBJ2-1, with TRBD2 matching over 8 bases. CDR1 MGHRA and CDR2 YSYEKL come from the germline V gene. The CDR3 is 15 residues long. Unmatched junction bases numbered 10, after V lost 2 bases and J lost 10 bases. CDR3 nucleotides: TGCGCCAGCAGCCAAAAGGAAACGGGGGGGACGGAGCAGTTCTTC. Amino acid sequence: CASSQKETGGTEQFF.

This clonotype was detected many times. The rearrangement uses TRBV11-2 and TRBJ2-7; unclear D gene. The CDR3 spans 15 residues. Deletions cut 0 bases from V and 3 bases from J, with 12 bases between. Germline CDR1 is SGHAT and CDR2 is FQNNGV. CDR3 sequence: CASSLESISGYEQYF. The CDR3 coding sequence is TGTGCCAGCAGCTTAGAAAGCATTAGTGGCTACGAGCAGTACTTC.

The rearrangement joins TRBV6-2 or TRBV6-3 to TRBJ1-4; 9 bases are shared with TRBD1. After removal of 5 bases from V and 7 bases from J, the junction contained 5 bases not matched to a gene. Germline assignment: CDR1 MNHEY and CDR2 SVGEGT. The CDR3 totals 14 residues. The DNA for the CDR3 is TGTGCCAGCAGTCCCGGGACAGGGTTTGAAAAACTGTTTTTT. The encoded protein is CASSPGTGFEKLFF.

The chain is built from TRBV20-1 and TRBJ2-1; TRBD2 aligns across 13 bases. The CDR3 totals 14 residues. CDR1 is DFQATT and CDR2 is SNEGSKA in the germline V gene (reference sequence). The trim removed 3 bases at V and 9 bases at J, leaving 5 bases unmatched. CDR3 sequence (DNA): TGCAGTGCTAGGGGGACTAGCGGGAATCTTGAGCAGTTCTTC. The encoded protein is CSARGTSGNLEQFF.